Listed below are T cell receptor beta chains from one sample, sequenced in a study of cytomegalovirus exposure and HLA in healthy donors. Assay: immunoSEQ multiplex PCR; the TCRdb copy retains only in-frame clones and omits some. Of 90,000 to 110,000 clones listed, 65% to 90% were seen once; the top ten hold more than 2%. The sequenced sample was PBMCs. The receptors here all came from a woman in her twenties or thirties in good health and CMV-seronegative. CDR3s leave out the opening cysteine and the closing phenylalanine or tryptophan.

j_gene: TRBJ1-1
v_gene: TRBV4-1
CDR3aa: ASSQDSVEAF

j_gene: TRBJ1-2
v_gene: TRBV9
CDR3aa: ASSVDRDNHYGYT

j_gene: TRBJ2-7
v_gene: TRBV6-6
CDR3aa: ASSRLASGEQY

j_gene: TRBJ2-7
v_gene: TRBV7-9
CDR3aa: ASGQAAGAVEQY

j_gene: TRBJ2-7
v_gene: TRBV6-5
CDR3aa: ASTQQGANSYEQY

j_gene: TRBJ1-5
v_gene: TRBV4-1
CDR3aa: ASSQETGLGGQPQH

j_gene: TRBJ2-1
v_gene: TRBV5-1
CDR3aa: ASSLAVAGGYNEQF

j_gene: TRBJ2-1
v_gene: TRBV19
CDR3aa: ASSIAGSRNEQF

j_gene: TRBJ2-4
v_gene: TRBV28
CDR3aa: AVHPTRGVINIQY

j_gene: TRBJ2-7
v_gene: TRBV10-2
CDR3aa: ASSEEASGNYEQY

j_gene: TRBJ2-5
v_gene: TRBV19
CDR3aa: ASSSGTSGRAWETQY

j_gene: TRBJ2-3
v_gene: TRBV27
CDR3aa: ASSTPRLAGVSDTQY

j_gene: TRBJ1-1
v_gene: TRBV11-2
CDR3aa: ASSLDWPKEAF

j_gene: TRBJ2-1
v_gene: TRBV7-9
CDR3aa: ASSPRVVASGRTYNEQF

j_gene: TRBJ2-2
v_gene: TRBV10-1
CDR3aa: ASSRGTNTGELF

j_gene: TRBJ2-7
v_gene: TRBV4-1
CDR3aa: ASSHRLAATPYEQY

j_gene: TRBJ2-1
v_gene: TRBV5-4
CDR3aa: ASSFGTRGLNEQF

j_gene: TRBJ1-2
v_gene: TRBV19
CDR3aa: ASSIRGQALYGYT

j_gene: TRBJ2-5
v_gene: TRBV5-1
CDR3aa: ASTLAGGREETQY

j_gene: TRBJ2-1
v_gene: TRBV18
CDR3aa: ASSRLPNSYNEQF

j_gene: TRBJ2-5
v_gene: TRBV10-2
CDR3aa: ASSDGTRAGEMETQY

j_gene: TRBJ2-1
v_gene: TRBV9
CDR3aa: ASSPHGRYVEQF

j_gene: TRBJ2-2
v_gene: TRBV19
CDR3aa: ASSPRTGYTGELF

j_gene: TRBJ2-5
v_gene: TRBV6-5
CDR3aa: ASNKNSLQETQY

j_gene: TRBJ2-2
v_gene: TRBV27
CDR3aa: ASSFGAGGSAGELF

j_gene: TRBJ2-5
v_gene: TRBV2
CDR3aa: ASTRQGPQETQY

j_gene: TRBJ2-5
v_gene: TRBV14
CDR3aa: ASSQENVPGGRRVTQY

j_gene: TRBJ1-5
v_gene: TRBV28
CDR3aa: ASTGTGQDQPQH

j_gene: TRBJ2-7
v_gene: TRBV7-9
CDR3aa: ASSRQETYEQY

j_gene: TRBJ1-2
v_gene: TRBV11-2
CDR3aa: ASSARQGHYGYT

j_gene: TRBJ2-7
v_gene: TRBV7-2
CDR3aa: ASRGGTDYEQY

j_gene: TRBJ1-1
v_gene: TRBV5-1
CDR3aa: ASSPARGRGTEAF

j_gene: TRBJ1-5
v_gene: TRBV29-1
CDR3aa: SVGGTGPETQH

j_gene: TRBJ2-5
v_gene: TRBV7-9
CDR3aa: ASSYKLAARGETQY

j_gene: TRBJ2-3
v_gene: TRBV7-8
CDR3aa: ASSLAPSGRDTQY

j_gene: TRBJ1-5
v_gene: TRBV27
CDR3aa: ASTSRDRNQPQH

j_gene: TRBJ2-7
v_gene: TRBV6-5
CDR3aa: ASSYSNRGRDEQY

j_gene: TRBJ2-1
v_gene: TRBV7-9
CDR3aa: ASSPWTDLNEQF

j_gene: TRBJ2-7
v_gene: TRBV20-1
CDR3aa: SAYRVPEQY

j_gene: TRBJ2-7
v_gene: TRBV11-3
CDR3aa: ASSPQTTGMVEQY

j_gene: TRBJ1-1
v_gene: TRBV7-8
CDR3aa: ATARPDRVYTEAF

j_gene: TRBJ2-1
v_gene: TRBV19
CDR3aa: ASSIPGAVNEQF

j_gene: TRBJ1-2
v_gene: TRBV11-2
CDR3aa: ASSLDRRVNYGYT

j_gene: TRBJ1-4
v_gene: TRBV30
CDR3aa: AWGPNVLNEKLF

j_gene: TRBJ2-1
v_gene: TRBV4-1
CDR3aa: ASSQLPTFYNEQF

j_gene: TRBJ2-1
v_gene: TRBV11-2
CDR3aa: ASSSGLAGEFNEQF

j_gene: TRBJ1-2
v_gene: TRBV5-1
CDR3aa: ASSSSDINYGYT

j_gene: TRBJ2-1
v_gene: TRBV27
CDR3aa: ASSLGQSINEQF

j_gene: TRBJ2-7
v_gene: TRBV5-1
CDR3aa: ASRDGARVDEQY

j_gene: TRBJ2-1
v_gene: TRBV28
CDR3aa: ASSTGGSGFNEQF

j_gene: TRBJ2-5
v_gene: TRBV7-7
CDR3aa: ASSPVSGPQETQY

j_gene: TRBJ1-3
v_gene: TRBV9
CDR3aa: ASSVTGPAEGTIY

j_gene: TRBJ2-2
v_gene: TRBV6-4
CDR3aa: ASRERERQTGELF

j_gene: TRBJ1-1
v_gene: TRBV6-1
CDR3aa: ASSEAWQSEAF

j_gene: TRBJ2-7
v_gene: TRBV9
CDR3aa: ASSVDSLAGVAHEQY

j_gene: TRBJ1-2
v_gene: TRBV19
CDR3aa: ASSPEPNNYGYT

j_gene: TRBJ2-7
v_gene: TRBV9
CDR3aa: ASSDSTDSYSYEQY

j_gene: TRBJ2-7
v_gene: TRBV5-6
CDR3aa: ASSLSSYEQY